This entry features one TCR beta chain sequence. Other nucleotide sequences from this sample produce the same CDR3. V gave up 3 bases and J gave up 4 bases, with 9 bases separating them. The CDR3 is 13 amino acids. Germline CDR1 and CDR2: MNHEY and SVGAGI. This specimen belongs to a study of blood T cell repertoires in COVID-19. Libraries were prepared by immunoSEQ multiplex PCR; TCRdb keeps only in-frame clonotypes and omits some of them. This table has about 110,000 clones, over 70% appearing once. This chain uses TRBV6-5 with TRBJ1-1, with TRBD1 as a possible D gene (5 bases). The sequence came from a woman between 45 and 60 years old with acute or convalescent COVID-19. Specimen: peripheral blood. Here the CDR3 reads CASSYRGGTEAFF. For the CDR3, the DNA is TGTGCCAGCAGTTATCGGGGGGGCACTGAAGCTTTCTTT.